Each of the 31 T cell receptor beta chains below was sequenced from the same sample in a study of beta chain features in type 1 diabetes. Reverse transcription of all isolated RNA meant that expressed TCRB transcripts were sequenced. Libraries were prepared by immunoSEQ multiplex PCR; TCRdb keeps only in-frame clonotypes and omits some of them. The sample contains about 150,000 clones, 8.5% to 14% of which appear only once. The sequencing input was central memory CD4+ T cells from blood. These receptors came from a man between 18 and 29 years old in good health.

The chain combines TRBV4-2 with TRBJ2-5, with D unresolved. There are 14 residues in the CDR3. V was trimmed by 0 bases and J by 7 bases, leaving 12 bases between them. Germline V gives CDR1 LGHNA, CDR2 YNFKEQ. The CDR3 DNA reads TGTGCCAGCAGCCAAGATGATCCCGGCGGGACCCAGTACTTC. Protein sequence: CASSQDDPGGTQYF.

The chain combines TRBV5-1 with TRBJ2-3; 10 bases fit TRBD1. The V gene's germline CDR1 is SGHRS and CDR2 YFSETQ. V was clipped by 4 bases and J by 4 bases; unmatched bases: 3. This CDR3 has 14 amino acids. The CDR3 DNA reads TGCGCCAGCAGCACCGGGACAGGGGCAGATACGCAGTATTTT. Its translation is CASSTGTGADTQYF.

The V gene is TRBV5-4, the J gene TRBJ1-2; D perhaps matches TRBD1 (5 bases). Trimming took off 1 base at V and 3 bases at J, with 10 bases between the two ends. CDR1 is SGHNT and CDR2 is YYREEE in the germline V gene (reference sequence). CDR3 length: 14 amino acids. This chain's CDR3 is CASSLQGTDYGYTF. CDR3 DNA sequence: TGTGCCAGCAGCTTGCAGGGAACGGACTATGGCTACACCTTC.

This chain connects TRBV28 to TRBJ1-4; 9 bases agree with TRBD1. The J segment lost 7 bases and the V segment lost 1 base, leaving 19 bases of the junction unmatched. Germline V CDR1 and CDR2: MDHEN, SYDVKM. The CDR3 is 20 amino acids. The CDR3 DNA follows: TGTGCCAGCAGTTTATTAACCGGGACAGGGAGAGAGGGTTATGGTGAAAAACTGTTTTTT. This translates into CASSLLTGTGREGYGEKLFF. The full variable domain, rest sourced from reference TRBV28 and TRBJ1-4, is DVKVTQSSRYLVKRTGEKVFLECVQDMDHENMFWYRQDPGLGLRLIYFSYDVKMKEKGDIPEGYSVSREKKERFSLILESASTNQTSMYLCASSLLTGTGREGYGEKLFFGSGTQLSVL.

The chain employs TRBV11-2 and TRBJ2-1; D is unclear. Germline V lookup: CDR1 SGHAT, CDR2 FQNNGV. This CDR3 comprises 13 residues. The germline V and J ends were trimmed by 0 bases and 6 bases, with 6 bases remaining between them. Written as DNA, the CDR3 is TGTGCCAGCAGCTTAGATCTCGGCAATGAGCAGTTCTTC. It specifies CASSLDLGNEQFF.

This rearrangement joins TRBV14 to TRBJ2-7; 8 bases match TRBD1. The CDR3 covers 16 residues. Unmatched junction bases numbered 8, after V lost 0 bases and J lost 4 bases. CDR1 is SGHDN and CDR2 is FVKESK in the germline V gene. In DNA, the CDR3 is TGTGCCAGCAGCCAAGATGGTGCCAGGGGGCGTTACGAGCAGTACTTC. Translation: CASSQDGARGRYEQYF.

The CDR3 DNA sequence: TGTGCCAGCAGGCTGAAAAATGAGCAGTTCTTC. Translating gives CASRLKNEQFF. The rearrangement joins TRBV28 to TRBJ2-1; D unclear. The germline V gene encodes CDR1 MDHEN and CDR2 SYDVKM. The CDR3 length is 11 residues. V lost 6 bases and J lost 7, with 7 bases in between. Full variable domain (rest looked up from reference TRBV28 and TRBJ2-1): DVKVTQSSRYLVKRTGEKVFLECVQDMDHENMFWYRQDPGLGLRLIYFSYDVKMKEKGDIPEGYSVSREKKERFSLILESASTNQTSMYLCASRLKNEQFFGPGTRLTVL.

The chain carries TRBV7-7 and TRBJ2-5, with D perhaps matching TRBD1 (7 bases). This CDR3 has 15 residues. Trimming shortened V by 1 base and J by 4 bases, and 13 bases separated the two germline ends. Per germline, CDR1 SSHAT and CDR2 FNYEAQ (reference sequence). CDR3 region: CASSLGQGLGETQYF. The CDR3 nucleotides are TGTGCCAGCAGCTTAGGACAGGGACTGGGAGAGACCCAGTACTTC.

This clone was seen many times. V and J are TRBV5-1 and TRBJ2-2; no reliable D call. The ends were cut back, 3 bases at V and 7 bases at J, with 4 bases in the middle. This CDR3 spans 11 amino acids. Germline lookup yields CDR1 SGHRS and CDR2 YFSETQ. CDR3 sequence reads: CASSSVGELFF. CDR3 coding DNA: TGCGCCAGCAGCTCGGTCGGGGAGCTGTTTTTT.

About this clone: The sample has other DNA sequences that encode this CDR3 too. The chain uses TRBV6-5 and TRBJ2-7, with 7 nucleotides matching TRBD1. Looked up from germline, CDR1 is MNHEY and CDR2 is SVGAGI. The CDR3 spans 15 residues. V gave up 0 bases and J gave up 5 bases; unmatched junction bases: 7. The CDR3 DNA reads TGTGCCAGCAGTTACTCTCGTAACAGGGGAAACGAGCAGTACTTC. This translates into CASSYSRNRGNEQYF.

This clone was observed a few times. The same CDR3 arises from other DNA sequences in this sample as well. V and J are TRBV4-2 and TRBJ2-2; D call uncertain. Per germline, CDR1 LGHNA and CDR2 YNFKEQ. The CDR3 has 12 residues. V lost 0 bases and J 6 bases, leaving 2 bases between the germline ends. CDR3 amino acids: CASSQDSGELFF. The CDR3 region has the DNA TGTGCCAGCAGCCAAGACTCCGGGGAGCTGTTTTTT.

The chain is built from TRBV7-2 and TRBJ2-5; 7 bases fit TRBD2. V shed 2 bases, J shed 5 bases, and the junction held 5 bases outside the gene matches. The germline CDR1 and CDR2 sequences are SGHTA and FQGNSA. The CDR3 runs 14 residues. Here the CDR3 reads CASSLHRGVETQYF. CDR3 in DNA: TGTGCCAGCAGCTTACACCGGGGGGTGGAGACCCAGTACTTC.

This clone was seen more than once but under ten times. The chain's CDR3 is CASSRIIMNTEAFF. CDR3 sequence (DNA): TGTGCCAGCAGCCGAATAATCATGAACACTGAAGCTTTCTTT. V is TRBV7-6 and J is TRBJ1-1; D not certain. The V gene lost 5 bases and the J gene lost 0 bases, with 10 bases spanning the gap. Germline CDR1 SGHVS, CDR2 FNYEAQ. The CDR3 is 14 residues long.

This clone was counted ten times or more. The chain employs TRBV6-5 and TRBJ2-1, with 10 bases fitting TRBD1. Germline V CDR1 and CDR2: MNHEY, SVGAGI. The CDR3 spans 15 residues. The J segment lost 6 bases and the V segment lost 10 bases, leaving 12 bases of the junction unmatched. This CDR3 reads CATSSGGTGVNEQFF. The CDR3 DNA reads as TGTGCCACTTCCTCCGGTGGGACAGGGGTCAATGAGCAGTTCTTC.

This clone was recorded at least ten times. In nucleotides, the CDR3 is TGTGCCAGCAGTTTAACGTTAACTGCGCGAGGCACTGAAGCTTTCTTT. Its translation: CASSLTLTARGTEAFF. The chain employs TRBV27 and TRBJ1-1; D remains ambiguous. V was trimmed by 2 bases and J by 4 bases, leaving 17 bases between them. The CDR3 has 16 amino acids. The germline V gene has CDR1 MNHEY and CDR2 SMNVEV (reference sequence).

This chain joins TRBV4-1 and TRBJ2-2; 8 positions match TRBD1. This CDR3 has 15 residues. Germline CDR1 is MGHRA and CDR2 is YSYEKL. With V trimmed by 9 bases and J by 0 bases, 6 bases remained unmatched. CDR3 coding DNA: TGCGCCAGTCGTCTGGACAGGGCGAACACCGGGGAGCTGTTTTTT. Its protein is CASRLDRANTGELFF.

Here the CDR3 reads CASSKVLGTEAFF. CDR3 DNA: TGTGCCAGCAGTAAGGTCCTGGGCACTGAAGCTTTCTTT. The rearrangement links TRBV6-5 to TRBJ1-1; D is ambiguous. V lost 5 bases and J lost 4, with 11 bases in between. This CDR3 is built from 13 residues. Germline loops: CDR1 MNHEY, CDR2 SVGAGI.

This clone was found once. The chain links TRBV14 to TRBJ2-7; 7 bases align to TRBD1. Germline-derived CDR1 and CDR2 are SGHDN and FVKESK. The V segment lost 7 bases and the J segment 7 bases; nucleotides outside the gene matches: 7. This CDR3 is built from 12 residues. The CDR3: CASNSGGVEQYF. Written as DNA, the CDR3 is TGTGCCAGCAACTCAGGGGGTGTAGAGCAGTACTTC.

This clone was picked up a small number of times. This rearrangement joins TRBV7-2 to TRBJ2-5, with a possible D match to TRBD2 (5 bases). V was trimmed by 5 bases and J by 5 bases, leaving 18 bases between them. Germline CDR1 is SGHTA and CDR2 is FQGNSA. The CDR3 has 15 amino acids. CDR3 sequence reads: CASSETGILGETQYF. For the CDR3, the DNA is TGTGCCAGCAGCGAAACCGGGATCCTGGGGGAGACCCAGTACTTC.

The V gene is TRBV29-1, the J gene TRBJ2-7; 10 bases align to TRBD1. The CDR3 consists of 12 residues. V trimming: 7 bases; J trimming: 5 bases; junction bases outside the gene matches: 5. Germline V gene sequence: CDR1 SQVTM, CDR2 ANQGSEA. This CDR3 is CSGTGTGDEQYF. The CDR3 bases are TGCAGCGGGACCGGGACAGGGGACGAGCAGTACTTC.

The chain employs TRBV2 and TRBJ2-1; no firm D call. The germline gives CDR1 SNHLY, CDR2 FYNNEI. The V gene lost 1 base and the J gene lost 8 bases, with 9 bases spanning the gap. The CDR3 is made up of 13 amino acids. The CDR3 is CASSEEHSHEQFF. The DNA of the CDR3 is TGTGCCAGCAGTGAAGAACACAGCCATGAGCAGTTCTTC.

The V gene is TRBV7-2, the J gene TRBJ2-7, with D maybe TRBD2 (5 bases). Germline V CDR1 and CDR2: SGHTA, FQGNSA. The CDR3 runs to 15 residues. V shed 5 bases and J shed 4 bases, with 18 bases lying between them. Here the CDR3 reads CASSPRTGVGYEQYF. CDR3 nucleotide sequence: TGTGCCAGCAGCCCACGGACCGGGGTGGGATACGAGCAGTACTTC.

This clone was picked up a small number of times. The V and J genes are TRBV13 and TRBJ2-1; perhaps D is TRBD1 or TRBD2 (5 bases each). Germline-derived CDR1 and CDR2 are PRHDT and FYEKMQ (reference sequence). The CDR3 runs 17 residues. Deletions cut 0 bases from V and 0 bases from J, with 12 bases between. The CDR3 loop reads CASSLGGTGGSYNEQFF. DNA for the CDR3: TGTGCCAGCAGCTTAGGAGGGACCGGAGGCTCCTACAATGAGCAGTTCTTC.

CDR3 region: CASSVYNEQFF. The CDR3 nucleotides read TGTGCCAGCAGTGTCTACAATGAGCAGTTCTTC. V usage is TRBV2 and J usage is TRBJ2-1; D gene ambiguous. The CDR3 is made up of 11 amino acids. Between the trimmed V and J ends, which lost 4 bases and 3 bases, there was a span of 1 base. Germline CDR1 and CDR2: SNHLY and FYNNEI.

As for this clone: A read error may be the cause here, since a much bigger clone is one base away. The same CDR3 can be traced to other DNA sequences in this sample. J is TRBJ2-1 and V is TRBV7-3; no clear D gene. The CDR3 is 11 amino acids. Trimming took off 0 bases at V and 7 bases at J, with 1 base between the two ends. The germline gives CDR1 SGHTA, CDR2 FQGTGA. CDR3 protein: CASSLTNEQFF. In nucleotides, the CDR3 is TGTGCCAGCAGCTTAACGAATGAGCAGTTCTTC. The full variable domain, with the rest looked up from reference TRBV7-3 and TRBJ2-1, is GAGVSQTPSNKVTEKGKYVELRCDPISGHTALYWYRQSLGQGPEFLIYFQGTGAADDSGLPNDRFFAVRPEGSVSTLKIQRTERGDSAVYLCASSLTNEQFFGPGTRLTVL.

This clone has only a few counts. This sequence joins TRBV11-2 and TRBJ2-1, with 9 bases fitting TRBD1. With 4 bases clipped from V and 7 bases from J, the junction kept 5 bases outside the gene matches. The CDR3 totals 14 residues. CDR1 is SGHAT, CDR2 FQNNGV, per germline. DNA of the CDR3: TGTGCCAGCAGCTCTCGGACAGGGGAAAATGAGCAGTTCTTC. Amino acid sequence: CASSSRTGENEQFF.

The chain recombines TRBV28 with TRBJ2-1, with 7 nucleotides matching TRBD2. CDR3 length: 15 amino acids. CDR1 and CDR2 (germline): MDHEN, SYDVKM. Trimming removed 4 bases from V and 5 bases from J; junction bases left unmatched: 8. In DNA form, the CDR3 reads TGTGCCAGCAGTTCTCCAACCGGGAGGAACAATGAGCAGTTCTTC. Amino acids: CASSSPTGRNNEQFF.

The chain links TRBV14 to TRBJ2-7; D gene uncertain. V dropped 4 bases and J dropped 2 bases, with 9 bases sitting between them. Per the germline V gene, CDR1 is SGHDN and CDR2 is FVKESK. The CDR3 has 13 amino acids. The CDR3 is CASSPKGTYEQYF. In nucleotides, the CDR3 is TGTGCCAGCAGCCCTAAAGGAACCTACGAGCAGTACTTC.

J is TRBJ2-5 and V is TRBV4-2; a possible D gene is TRBD2 (5 bases). The length of the CDR3 is 13 residues. Germline values: CDR1 LGHNA, CDR2 YNFKEQ. Trimming left V 4 bases short and J 4 bases short, with 10 bases between. The CDR3 loop is CASSRSGSETQYF. DNA of the CDR3: TGTGCCAGCAGCCGGTCGGGGTCAGAGACCCAGTACTTC.

The J gene is TRBJ2-3, the V gene TRBV7-6; D is uncertain. The CDR3 is 14 residues long. Germline V gene lookup returns CDR1 SGHVS and CDR2 FNYEAQ. V was clipped by 8 bases and J by 8 bases, with 20 bases between them. The CDR3 DNA reads TGTGCCAGCGGGGATCCCAGGTTTGGTCCTACGCAGTATTTT. Its protein is CASGDPRFGPTQYF.

CDR3: CASSRGDLKNIQYF. For the CDR3, the DNA is TGTGCCAGCAGTCGGGGGGACCTTAAAAACATTCAGTACTTC. The gene calls are TRBV27 and TRBJ2-4, with 7 bases that match TRBD2. The V gene end was trimmed by 5 bases and the J gene end by 4 bases; junction bases not matched to a gene: 5. The length of the CDR3 is 14 residues. Germline V gene sequence: CDR1 MNHEY, CDR2 SMNVEV (reference sequence).